This T cell receptor (beta chain) was captured by sequencing in a study of response to subunit inactivated influenza vaccine. TCRdb reanalysed the RT-PCR reads using MiXCR and keeps one entry per CDR3 protein. The sample holds around 320,000 distinct CDR3 sequences, 22% seen once. This clonotype occurred a few times. The CDR3 totals 17 residues. Trimming took off 3 bases at V and 2 bases at J, with 21 bases between the two ends. Germline values: CDR1 DFQATT, CDR2 SNEGSKA (reference sequence). This chain connects TRBV20-1 to TRBJ2-3; D possibly matches TRBD1 or TRBD2 (5 bases each). This material consisted of PBMCs from blood, taken less than 22 months after vaccination. This clonotype was sampled from a man aged 45 to 75 who received an inactivated influenza vaccine. The CDR3 protein is CSASGFLRTGLTDTQYF. CDR3 in DNA: TGCAGTGCTAGCGGTTTCCTACGCACGGGGCTCACAGATACGCAGTATTTT.